The rows below give T cell receptor beta chains drawn from one sample of a study of cytomegalovirus exposure and HLA in healthy donors. The protocol was immunoSEQ multiplex PCR, while the TCRdb copy is restricted to in-frame clones and leaves out a portion. The sample includes 200,000 to 250,000 clones, 65% to 90% of them seen just once. Material: PBMCs. The receptors were sampled from a girl between 10 and 17 years old in good health and CMV-seronegative. Each CDR3 is given with its conserved first and last residue. D genes are given only for firm matches. Clone size, where shown, is once, few, many, or a class for clones that have expanded.

abundance	d_gene	v_gene	j_gene	CDR3nt	CDR3aa
.	.	TRBV5-4	TRBJ1-2	TGTGCCAGCAGCGCCTTCTGGGGGGGCTATGGCTACACCTTC	CASSAFWGGYGYTF
.	TRBD1	TRBV5-1	TRBJ2-3	TGCGCCAGCAGCTTCTCGGGACAGGGGGTCACAGATACGCAGTATTTT	CASSFSGQGVTDTQYF
.	TRBD2	TRBV6-1	TRBJ2-7	TGTGCCAGCAGTGAAGAGCTCCCCCAGACTAGCGGATACTACGAGCAGTACTTC	CASSEELPQTSGYYEQYF
few	TRBD1	TRBV4-3	TRBJ1-4	TGCGCCAGCAGCCAAGTAGCAAGGGGGCCTGAAAAACTGTTTTTT	CASSQVARGPEKLFF
.	.	TRBV28	TRBJ2-7	TGTGCCAGCAGCTTCCCCGGGACATCCTCCTACGAGCAGTACTTC	CASSFPGTSSYEQYF
.	TRBD1	TRBV7-9	TRBJ1-1	TGTGCCAGCAGGAAGGACAGGGGGTTCTCCACTGAAGCTTTCTTT	CASRKDRGFSTEAFF
.	.	TRBV5-1	TRBJ2-2	TGCGCCAGCAGCTCGGACAGTATCTTCACCGGGGAGCTGTTTTTT	CASSSDSIFTGELFF
.	.	TRBV5-1	TRBJ1-1	TGCGCCAGCAGCTTCAAGGGGGAGATGAACACTGAAGCTTTCTTT	CASSFKGEMNTEAFF
.	.	TRBV9	TRBJ2-7	TGTGCCAGCAGCCTGCGGGACTCCTACGAGCAGTACTTC	CASSLRDSYEQYF
.	TRBD1	TRBV27	TRBJ2-1	TGTGCCAGCAGTTTACTTCCTCCAGGGGGATGGCAGTTCTTC	CASSLLPPGGWQFF
.	.	TRBV25-1	TRBJ1-3	TGTGCCAGCAGTGAAGCCGGCAGGGGCTCTGGAAACACCATATATTTT	CASSEAGRGSGNTIYF
.	.	TRBV7-8	TRBJ2-7	TGTGCCAGCAGCTTAGGGACTGCATCCTACGAGCAGTACTTC	CASSLGTASYEQYF
.	.	TRBV28	TRBJ1-3	TGTGCCAGCAGGAGATGGGCAGGGGCCTCTGGAAACACCATATATTTT	CASRRWAGASGNTIYF
.	TRBD2	TRBV5-1	TRBJ2-2	TGCGCCAGCAGCGTAAGCGGGAGAGGTACCGGGGAGCTGTTTTTT	CASSVSGRGTGELFF
.	.	TRBV28	TRBJ1-1	TGTGCCAGCAGTTTATATGGGAGGAACACTGAAGCTTTCTTT	CASSLYGRNTEAFF
.	.	TRBV29-1	TRBJ1-2	TGCAGCGTTGAGTTCGGGGACTATGGCTACACCTTC	CSVEFGDYGYTF
.	TRBD2	TRBV9	TRBJ2-3	TGTGCCAGCAGCCCGGGACTAGCGGGGGGCAGCACAGATACGCAGTATTTT	CASSPGLAGGSTDTQYF
.	.	TRBV27	TRBJ2-7	TGTGCCAGCATGGTAGGGGGGGCCGCCTACGAGCAGTACTTC	CASMVGGAAYEQYF